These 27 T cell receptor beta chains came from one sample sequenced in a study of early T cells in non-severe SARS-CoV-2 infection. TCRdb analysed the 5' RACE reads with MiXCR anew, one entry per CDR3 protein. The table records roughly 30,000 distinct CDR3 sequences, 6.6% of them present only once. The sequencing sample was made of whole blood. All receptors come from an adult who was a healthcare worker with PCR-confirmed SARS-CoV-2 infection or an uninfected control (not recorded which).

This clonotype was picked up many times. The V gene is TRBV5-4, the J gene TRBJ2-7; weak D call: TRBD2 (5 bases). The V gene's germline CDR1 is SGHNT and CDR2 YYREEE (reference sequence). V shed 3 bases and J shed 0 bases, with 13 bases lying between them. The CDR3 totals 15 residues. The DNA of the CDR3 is TGTGCCAGCAGCTCGGGCGGGTTAAGCTCCTACGAGCAGTACTTC. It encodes CASSSGGLSSYEQYF.

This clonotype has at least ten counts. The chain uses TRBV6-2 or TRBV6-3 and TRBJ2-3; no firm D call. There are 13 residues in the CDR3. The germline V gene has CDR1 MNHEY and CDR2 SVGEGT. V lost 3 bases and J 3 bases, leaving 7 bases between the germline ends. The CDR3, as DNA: TGTGCCAGCAGTTATGTGACAACAGATACGCAGTATTTT. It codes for CASSYVTTDTQYF.

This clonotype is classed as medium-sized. This CDR3 is CASSLGLTAGDTQYF. CDR3 coding DNA: TGTGCCAGCAGCTTAGGATTGACAGCCGGAGATACGCAGTATTTT. The chain uses TRBV11-3 and TRBJ2-3; D may be TRBD1 (5 bases). The ends were cut back, 1 base at V and 5 bases at J, with 13 bases in the middle. Germline lookup yields CDR1 SGHNT and CDR2 YENEEA. There are 15 residues in the CDR3.

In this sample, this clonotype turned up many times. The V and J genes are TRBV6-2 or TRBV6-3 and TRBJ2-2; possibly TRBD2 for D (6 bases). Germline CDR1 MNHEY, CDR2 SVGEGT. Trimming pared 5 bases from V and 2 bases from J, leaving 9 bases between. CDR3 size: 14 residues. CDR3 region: CASSVSGNTGELFF. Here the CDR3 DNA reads TGTGCCAGCAGTGTTAGCGGAAACACCGGGGAGCTGTTTTTT.

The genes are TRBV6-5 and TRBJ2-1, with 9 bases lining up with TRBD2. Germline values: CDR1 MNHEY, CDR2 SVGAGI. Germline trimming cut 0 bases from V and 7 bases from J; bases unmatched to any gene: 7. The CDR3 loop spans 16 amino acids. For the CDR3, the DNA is TGTGCCAGCAGTTACTCGAGCGGGAGGCTCTCTAATGAGCAGTTCTTC. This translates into CASSYSSGRLSNEQFF.

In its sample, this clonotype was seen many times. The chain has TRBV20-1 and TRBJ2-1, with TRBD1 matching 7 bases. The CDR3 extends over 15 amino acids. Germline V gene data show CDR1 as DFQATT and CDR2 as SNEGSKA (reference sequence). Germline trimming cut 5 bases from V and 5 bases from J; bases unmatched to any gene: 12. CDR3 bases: TGCAGTGCTGGGACAGTTAATTTTTTACACAATGAGCAGTTCTTC. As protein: CSAGTVNFLHNEQFF.

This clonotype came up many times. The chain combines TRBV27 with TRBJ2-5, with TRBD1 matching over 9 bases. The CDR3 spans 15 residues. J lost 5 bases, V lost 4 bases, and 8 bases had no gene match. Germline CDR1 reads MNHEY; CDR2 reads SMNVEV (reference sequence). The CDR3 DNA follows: TGTGCCAGCAGTTCAGAGGGACAGGGTGAGGAGACCCAGTACTTC. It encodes CASSSEGQGEETQYF.

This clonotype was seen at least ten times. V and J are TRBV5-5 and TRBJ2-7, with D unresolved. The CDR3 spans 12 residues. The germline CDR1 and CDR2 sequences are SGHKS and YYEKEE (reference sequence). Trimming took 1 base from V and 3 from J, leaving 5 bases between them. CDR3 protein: CASSLSYYEQYF. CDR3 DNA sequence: TGTGCCAGCAGCTTGTCCTACTACGAGCAGTACTTC.

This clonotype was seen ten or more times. This CDR3 reads CASSLGTDLNTEAFF. The CDR3 DNA reads TGTGCCAGCAGCTTAGGTACAGACCTGAACACTGAAGCTTTCTTT. V usage is TRBV7-8 and J usage is TRBJ1-1; D call uncertain. CDR1 and CDR2 from the germline V gene are SGHVS and FQNEAQ. Trimming removed 1 base at V and 0 bases at J, with 9 bases between. The CDR3 has 15 residues.

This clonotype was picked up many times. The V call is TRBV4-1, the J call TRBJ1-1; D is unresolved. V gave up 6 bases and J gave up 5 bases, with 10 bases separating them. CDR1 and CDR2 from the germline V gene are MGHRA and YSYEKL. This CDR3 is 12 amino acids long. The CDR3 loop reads CASRDGGTEAFF. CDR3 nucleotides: TGCGCCAGCAGGGACGGTGGAACTGAAGCTTTCTTT.

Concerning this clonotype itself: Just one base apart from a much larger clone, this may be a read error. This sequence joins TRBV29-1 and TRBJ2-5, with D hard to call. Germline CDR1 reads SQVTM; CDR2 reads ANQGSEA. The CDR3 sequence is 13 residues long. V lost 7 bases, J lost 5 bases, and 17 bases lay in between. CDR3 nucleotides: TGCAGCGCGCTAGAACAGTGGCATGAGACCCAGTACTTC. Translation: CSALEQWHETQYF.

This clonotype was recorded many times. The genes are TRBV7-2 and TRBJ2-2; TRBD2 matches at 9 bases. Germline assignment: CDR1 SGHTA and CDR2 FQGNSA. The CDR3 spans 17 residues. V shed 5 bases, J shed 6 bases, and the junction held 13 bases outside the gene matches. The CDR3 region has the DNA TGTGCCAGCAGCCCCGGTGGGACTAGCCTACTATCCGGGGAGCTGTTTTTT. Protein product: CASSPGGTSLLSGELFF.

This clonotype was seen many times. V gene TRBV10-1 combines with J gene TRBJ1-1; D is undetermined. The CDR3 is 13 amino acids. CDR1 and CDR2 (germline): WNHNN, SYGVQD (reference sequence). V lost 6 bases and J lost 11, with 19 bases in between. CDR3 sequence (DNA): TGCGCCAGCAGCACTGGAGATTATTATGGGGCTTTCTTT. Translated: CASSTGDYYGAFF.

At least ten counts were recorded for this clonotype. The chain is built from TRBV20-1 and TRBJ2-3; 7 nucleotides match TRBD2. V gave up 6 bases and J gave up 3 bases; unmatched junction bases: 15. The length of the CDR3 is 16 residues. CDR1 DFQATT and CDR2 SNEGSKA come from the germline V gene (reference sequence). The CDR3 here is CSAVAGLALITDTQYF. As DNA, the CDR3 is TGCAGTGCAGTAGCGGGTCTAGCCTTAATAACAGATACGCAGTATTTT.

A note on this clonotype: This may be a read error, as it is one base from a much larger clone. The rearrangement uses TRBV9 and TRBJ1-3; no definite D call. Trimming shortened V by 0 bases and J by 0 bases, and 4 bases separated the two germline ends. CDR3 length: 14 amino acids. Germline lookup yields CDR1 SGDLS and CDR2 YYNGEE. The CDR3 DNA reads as TGTGCCAGCAGCGTAGCTATCTCTGGAAACACCATATATTTT. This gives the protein CASSVAISGNTIYF.

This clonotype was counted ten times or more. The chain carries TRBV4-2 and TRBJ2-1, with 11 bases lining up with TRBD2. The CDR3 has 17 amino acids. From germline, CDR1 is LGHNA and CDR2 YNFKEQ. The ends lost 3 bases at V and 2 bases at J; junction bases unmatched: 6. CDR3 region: CASSHDSGRGAYNEQFF. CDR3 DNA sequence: TGTGCCAGCAGCCACGATAGCGGGAGGGGCGCCTACAATGAGCAGTTCTTC.

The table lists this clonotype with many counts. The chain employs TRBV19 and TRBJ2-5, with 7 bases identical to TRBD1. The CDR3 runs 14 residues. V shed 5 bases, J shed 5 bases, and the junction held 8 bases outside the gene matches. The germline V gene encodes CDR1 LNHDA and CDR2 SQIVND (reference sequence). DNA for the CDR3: TGTGCCAGTAGTCCCGAAGGGGGCAGGGAGACCCAGTACTTC. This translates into CASSPEGGRETQYF.

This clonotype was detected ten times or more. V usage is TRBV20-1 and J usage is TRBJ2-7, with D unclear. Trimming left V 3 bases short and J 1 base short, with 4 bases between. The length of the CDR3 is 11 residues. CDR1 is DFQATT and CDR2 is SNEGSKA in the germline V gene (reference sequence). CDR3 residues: CSASRSYEQYF. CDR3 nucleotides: TGCAGTGCTAGCCGATCCTACGAGCAGTACTTC.

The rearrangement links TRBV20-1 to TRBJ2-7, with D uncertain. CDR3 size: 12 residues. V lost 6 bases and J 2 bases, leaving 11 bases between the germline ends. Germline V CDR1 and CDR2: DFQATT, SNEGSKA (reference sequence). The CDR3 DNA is TGCAGTGCCGACGTCCCTCCCTACGAGCAGTACTTC. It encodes CSADVPPYEQYF.

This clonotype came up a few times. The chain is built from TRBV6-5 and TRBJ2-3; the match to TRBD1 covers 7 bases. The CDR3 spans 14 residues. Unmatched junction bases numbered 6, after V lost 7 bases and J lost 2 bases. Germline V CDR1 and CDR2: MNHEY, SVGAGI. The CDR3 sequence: CASKYGTDTDTQYF. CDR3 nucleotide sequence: TGTGCCAGCAAATACGGGACAGACACAGATACGCAGTATTTT.

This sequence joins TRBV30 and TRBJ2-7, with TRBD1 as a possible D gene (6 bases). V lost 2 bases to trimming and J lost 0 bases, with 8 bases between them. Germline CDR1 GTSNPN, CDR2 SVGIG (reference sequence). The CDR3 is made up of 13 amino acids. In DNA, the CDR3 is TGTGCCTGGAGTTCGGGACACTCCTACGAGCAGTACTTC. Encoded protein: CAWSSGHSYEQYF.

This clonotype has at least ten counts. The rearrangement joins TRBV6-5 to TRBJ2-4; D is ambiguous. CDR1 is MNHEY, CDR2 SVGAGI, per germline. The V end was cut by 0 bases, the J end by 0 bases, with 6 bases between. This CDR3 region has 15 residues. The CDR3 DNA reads TGTGCCAGCAGTTACTCGCCGTTAGCCAAAAACATTCAGTACTTC. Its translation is CASSYSPLAKNIQYF.

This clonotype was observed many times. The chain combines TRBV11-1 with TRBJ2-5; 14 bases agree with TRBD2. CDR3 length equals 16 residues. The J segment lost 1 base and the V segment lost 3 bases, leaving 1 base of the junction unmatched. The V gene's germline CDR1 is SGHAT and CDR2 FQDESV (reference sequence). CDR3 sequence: CASSLGLAGAQETQYF. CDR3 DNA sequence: TGTGCCAGCAGCTTGGGACTAGCGGGGGCCCAAGAGACCCAGTACTTC.

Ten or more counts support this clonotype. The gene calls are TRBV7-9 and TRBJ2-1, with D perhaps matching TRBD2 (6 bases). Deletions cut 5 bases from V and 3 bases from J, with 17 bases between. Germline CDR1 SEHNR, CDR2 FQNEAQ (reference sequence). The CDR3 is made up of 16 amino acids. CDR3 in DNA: TGTGCCAGCAGCCCACGGGCAGGGAGGAACTACAATGAGCAGTTCTTC. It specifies CASSPRAGRNYNEQFF.

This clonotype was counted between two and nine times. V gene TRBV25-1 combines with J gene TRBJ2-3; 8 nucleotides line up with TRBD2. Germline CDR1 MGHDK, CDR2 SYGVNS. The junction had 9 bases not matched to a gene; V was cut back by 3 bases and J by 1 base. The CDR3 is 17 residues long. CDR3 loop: CASSDSKRERGTDTQYF. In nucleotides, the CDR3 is TGTGCCAGCAGTGACTCGAAGCGGGAGCGGGGCACAGATACGCAGTATTTT.

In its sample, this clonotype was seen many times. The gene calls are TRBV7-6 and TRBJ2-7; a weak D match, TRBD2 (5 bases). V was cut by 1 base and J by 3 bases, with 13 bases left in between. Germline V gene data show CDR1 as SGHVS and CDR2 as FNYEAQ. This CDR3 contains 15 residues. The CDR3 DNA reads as TGTGCCAGCAGCTTAGAACCAGCGGAGAACTACGAGCAGTACTTC. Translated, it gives CASSLEPAENYEQYF.

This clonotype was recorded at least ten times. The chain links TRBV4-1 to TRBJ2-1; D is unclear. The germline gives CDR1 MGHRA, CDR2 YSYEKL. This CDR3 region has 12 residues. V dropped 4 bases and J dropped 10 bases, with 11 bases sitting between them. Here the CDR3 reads CASSPPLGEQFF. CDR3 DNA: TGCGCCAGCAGCCCCCCTCTAGGGGAGCAGTTCTTC.